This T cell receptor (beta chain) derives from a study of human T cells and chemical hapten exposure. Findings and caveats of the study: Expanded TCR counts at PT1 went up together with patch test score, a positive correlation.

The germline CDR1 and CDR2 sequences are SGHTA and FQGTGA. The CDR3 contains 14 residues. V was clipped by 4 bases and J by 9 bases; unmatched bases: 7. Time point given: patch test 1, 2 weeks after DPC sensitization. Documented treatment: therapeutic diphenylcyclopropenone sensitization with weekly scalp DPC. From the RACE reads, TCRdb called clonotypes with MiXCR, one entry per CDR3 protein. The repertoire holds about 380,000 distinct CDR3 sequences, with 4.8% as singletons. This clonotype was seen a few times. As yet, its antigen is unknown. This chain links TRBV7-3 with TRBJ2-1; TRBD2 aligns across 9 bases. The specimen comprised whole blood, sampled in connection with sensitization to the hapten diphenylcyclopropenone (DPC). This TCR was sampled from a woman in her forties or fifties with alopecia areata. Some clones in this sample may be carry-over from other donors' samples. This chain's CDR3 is CASSYSAGGSEQFF. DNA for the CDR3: TGTGCCAGCAGCTATTCAGCGGGGGGCAGTGAGCAGTTCTTC.